This T cell receptor (beta chain) is from a study of multiple sclerosis patients with progressive multifocal leukoencephalopathy. Sequencing used immunoSEQ multiplex PCR; TCRdb keeps in-frame clones, though not all of them. The repertoire holds approximately 31,000 clones, roughly nine tenths seen once, with roughly 3.1% in the top ten. Time point defined: time of PML onset. There are 15 residues in the CDR3. Germline V gene data show CDR1 as MNHEY and CDR2 as SMNVEV (reference sequence). V lost 5 bases, J lost 1 base, and 2 bases stayed unmatched. The starting material was PBMCs, obtained from a patient treated with natalizumab. The TCR sequence derives from a human donor with progressive multifocal leukoencephalopathy. The V gene is TRBV27, the J gene TRBJ2-1, with 10 positions matching TRBD1. The CDR3 loop reads CASSADRGSYNEQFF. In DNA, the CDR3 is TGTGCCAGCAGTGCGGACAGGGGGTCCTACAATGAGCAGTTCTTC.